The next 28 T cell receptor beta chains were all read from a single sample in a study of T-cell reconstitution after alpha-beta-depleted transplantation in children. A library of TCRbeta sequences, prepared with unique molecular identifiers, was generated. TCRdb re-called the PCR reads with MiXCR, one entry per CDR3 protein. The sample yields fewer than 700,000 distinct CDR3 sequences, 13% seen once. Sequences were derived from PBMCs, mostly from graft donor cells, sampled 360 days after TCRalphabeta/CD19-depleted stem cell transplant. The receptors come from a male patient between 5 and 17 years old who had a stem cell transplant for acute myeloid leukemia, so the T cells may come from the graft donor.

This clonotype has a count of ten or more. The conserved final phenylalanine or tryptophan is absent from the CDR3, which likely points to a read error. It is unclear where the CDR3 begins or ends on the DNA, so no DNA is shown, and the CDR3 is as TCRdb lists it. The V and J genes are TRBV21-1 and TRBJ2-7; the table's D call TRBD1 went unverified against the DNA. TRBV21-1 is annotated as a pseudogene. The CDR3 totals 13 residues, both ends included. The CDR3: CASSKVGRRGYFE.

This clonotype was picked up a small number of times. The genes are TRBV6-9 and TRBJ1-5, with TRBD1 as a possible D gene (5 bases). This CDR3 is 13 amino acids long. Trimming shortened V by 6 bases and J by 4 bases, and 10 bases separated the two germline ends. Germline V gives CDR1 MNHGY, CDR2 SVAAGI. The CDR3 reads CASSAGPNQPQHF. For the CDR3, the DNA is TGTGCCAGCAGCGCAGGGCCAAATCAGCCCCAGCATTTT.

The chain has TRBV6-5 and TRBJ2-3; D ambiguous. Germline V lookup: CDR1 MNHEY, CDR2 SVGAGI. V was shortened by 5 bases and J by 4 bases, with 7 bases between the two germline ends. This CDR3 is 12 amino acids long. The CDR3 protein is CASSLNPDTQYF. In DNA, the CDR3 is TGTGCCAGCAGTCTAAACCCAGATACGCAGTATTTT.

V usage is TRBV7-3 and J usage is TRBJ2-5; 7 bases align to TRBD2. Per the germline V gene, CDR1 is SGHTA and CDR2 is FQGTGA. The V segment lost 5 bases and the J segment 5 bases; nucleotides outside the gene matches: 11. The CDR3 extends over 15 amino acids. CDR3 sequence (DNA): TGTGCCAGCAGCCGTGGACTAGAGCAGAGGGAGACCCAGTACTTC. This codes for CASSRGLEQRETQYF.

This clonotype was observed a handful of times. The rearrangement uses TRBV5-1 and TRBJ1-1; D gene uncertain. This CDR3 has 15 amino acids. The ends were cut back, 1 base at V and 1 base at J, with 11 bases in the middle. Germline assignment: CDR1 SGHRS and CDR2 YFSETQ. The CDR3 is CASSLKTGGNTEAFF. The CDR3 DNA sequence: TGCGCCAGCAGCTTGAAGACGGGTGGGAACACTGAAGCTTTCTTT.

This clonotype was picked up a small number of times. The rearrangement joins TRBV4-3 to TRBJ1-3; D perhaps matches TRBD1 (5 bases). Per germline, CDR1 LGHNA and CDR2 YSLEER. The V gene lost 9 bases and the J gene lost 2 bases, with 17 bases spanning the gap. There are 15 residues in the CDR3. CDR3 in amino acids: CASRQGATAGNTIYF. Here the CDR3 DNA reads TGCGCCAGTCGGCAGGGCGCCACCGCTGGAAACACCATATATTTT.

In its sample, this clonotype was seen a few times. The chain employs TRBV20-1 and TRBJ2-1; possibly TRBD2 for D (5 bases). The CDR3 has 14 residues. CDR1 and CDR2 from the germline V gene are DFQATT and SNEGSKA (reference sequence). CDR3 in amino acids: CRTSQGSSYNEQFF. The CDR3 DNA reads as TGCAGGACCTCTCAAGGGAGCTCCTACAATGAGCAGTTCTTC.

This clonotype was observed a few times. The V call is TRBV7-9, the J call TRBJ2-2; tentatively, D is TRBD1 (6 bases). Germline CDR1 SEHNR, CDR2 FQNEAQ (reference sequence). This CDR3 region has 15 residues. V gave up 4 bases and J gave up 5 bases, with 14 bases separating them. The CDR3 DNA follows: TGTGCCAGCAGCTCAACAGGGTTGGTTACCGGGGAGCTGTTTTTT. This gives the protein CASSSTGLVTGELFF.

This clonotype has only a few counts. The chain joins TRBV12-3 or TRBV12-4 to TRBJ2-1, with TRBD1 identical over 7 bases. This CDR3 is built from 15 residues. V was clipped by 5 bases and J by 4 bases; unmatched bases: 8. The CDR3 DNA sequence: TGTGCCAGCAGTGCGCCGGGACAGATATACAATGAGCAGTTCTTC. Protein: CASSAPGQIYNEQFF.

This clonotype was seen only a few times. The chain couples TRBV6-2 or TRBV6-3 to TRBJ2-7; 8 bases fit TRBD1. The CDR3 consists of 11 residues. Germline trimming cut 10 bases from V and 4 bases from J; bases unmatched to any gene: 3. Germline lookup yields CDR1 MNHEY and CDR2 SVGEGT. This chain's CDR3 is CAIRQGYEQYF. Written as DNA, the CDR3 is TGTGCCATCCGACAGGGGTACGAGCAGTACTTC.

The chain uses TRBV11-1 and TRBJ2-1; D is perhaps TRBD2 (6 bases). This CDR3 region has 18 residues. The ends were cut back, 5 bases at V and 12 bases at J, with 32 bases in the middle. Germline V CDR1 and CDR2: SGHAT, FQDESV (reference sequence). The chain's CDR3 is CASSRKGQGGSGLSGQFF. The CDR3 region has the DNA TGTGCCAGCAGCCGTAAAGGGCAGGGTGGGAGCGGGCTATCCGGGCAGTTCTTC. The whole variable domain, filled in from reference TRBV11-1 and TRBJ2-1, reads EAEVAQSPRYKITEKSQAVAFWCDPISGHATLYWYRQILGQGPELLVQFQDESVVDDSQLPKDRFSAERLKGVDSTLKIQPAELGDSAMYLCASSRKGQGGSGLSGQFFGPGTRLTVL.

CDR3 loop: CASSFNGRPYEQYF. The CDR3 DNA follows: TGTGCCAGCAGCTTTAACGGTCGCCCCTACGAGCAGTACTTC. The chain uses TRBV7-2 and TRBJ2-7; D is uncertain. In germline, CDR1 is SGHTA, CDR2 FQGNSA. Between the trimmed V and J ends, which lost 3 bases and 2 bases, there was a span of 11 bases. The CDR3 covers 14 residues.

A few counts support this clonotype. The chain is built from TRBV28 and TRBJ2-1, with 7 nucleotides matching TRBD2. V lost 2 bases to trimming and J lost 7 bases; unmatched junction nucleotides: 5. The germline V gene encodes CDR1 MDHEN and CDR2 SYDVKM. The CDR3 extends over 14 amino acids. The CDR3 bases are TGTGCCAGCAGTTTACCGGGAGCGGGAAATGAGCAGTTCTTC. It encodes CASSLPGAGNEQFF.

The gene calls are TRBV4-1 and TRBJ1-1; D may be TRBD1 (5 bases). This CDR3 has 14 amino acids. Trimming took off 2 bases at V and 9 bases at J, with 16 bases between the two ends. Germline V gene lookup returns CDR1 MGHRA and CDR2 YSYEKL. The CDR3 is CASSQTGLLNQAFF. The CDR3 DNA is TGCGCCAGCAGCCAAACGGGACTCCTAAACCAAGCTTTCTTT.

In this sample, this clonotype turned up a few times. The chain has TRBV10-3 and TRBJ2-1, with 11 bases aligning to TRBD2. V shed 7 bases and J 6 bases; nucleotides not matched to a gene: 5. There are 14 residues in the CDR3. Germline V gene lookup returns CDR1 ENHRY and CDR2 SYGVKD. CDR3 in DNA: TGTGCCATCACTGATAGCGGGGGGGGCAATGAGCAGTTCTTC. This translates into CAITDSGGGNEQFF.

This clonotype was seen only a few times. The chain is built from TRBV5-1 and TRBJ2-1; D is undetermined. The CDR3 sequence is 14 residues long. Germline CDR1 reads SGHRS; CDR2 reads YFSETQ. The V and J ends lost 4 bases and 4 bases respectively, with 12 bases between them. The CDR3 DNA sequence: TGCGCCAGCAGCGCATCCCCGTCATACAATGAGCAGTTCTTC. Translation: CASSASPSYNEQFF.

This rearrangement joins TRBV7-3 to TRBJ2-3; 9 nucleotides align to TRBD2. The CDR3 runs 16 residues. Germline lookup yields CDR1 SGHTA and CDR2 FQGTGA. The junction had 10 bases not matched to a gene; V was cut back by 2 bases and J by 7 bases. The CDR3 DNA reads as TGTGCCAGCAGCTTATGGATAGCGGGAGATACGAATACGCAGTATTTT. This codes for CASSLWIAGDTNTQYF.

CDR3 residues: CASSVEIGTSGSEETQYF. CDR3 nucleotides: TGTGCCAGCAGCGTAGAAATTGGGACTAGCGGGAGTGAGGAGACCCAGTACTTC. V gene TRBV9 combines with J gene TRBJ2-5; 14 positions agree with TRBD2. The V gene's germline CDR1 is SGDLS and CDR2 YYNGEE. With 0 bases clipped from V and 5 bases from J, the junction kept 9 bases outside the gene matches. CDR3 length: 18 amino acids.

This clonotype was seen more than once but under ten times. The chain links TRBV6-2 or TRBV6-3 to TRBJ2-7; TRBD2 is a possible D gene (6 bases). Deletions cut 8 bases from V and 9 bases from J, with 14 bases between. The CDR3 is 11 residues long. In germline, CDR1 is MNHEY, CDR2 SVGEGT. This chain's CDR3 is CASDRGLGQYF. The DNA of the CDR3 is TGTGCCAGCGATAGGGGACTCGGGCAGTACTTC.

V gene TRBV5-1 combines with J gene TRBJ2-3; tentatively, D is TRBD2 (6 bases). There are 17 residues in the CDR3. Trimming cost V 2 bases and J 2 bases, with 18 bases left between them. Germline V gives CDR1 SGHRS, CDR2 YFSETQ. CDR3 nucleotide sequence: TGCGCCAGCAGCTTCAGATGGAGGGTGGGGTTCACAGATACGCAGTATTTT. Translation: CASSFRWRVGFTDTQYF.

The rearrangement uses TRBV4-2 and TRBJ2-1; possibly TRBD2 for D (6 bases). Trimming left V 3 bases short and J 4 bases short, with 16 bases between. The CDR3 is 16 amino acids. The germline gives CDR1 LGHNA, CDR2 YNFKEQ. CDR3 loop: CASSHHPEGGYNEQFF. DNA of the CDR3: TGTGCCAGCAGCCATCACCCAGAGGGAGGATACAATGAGCAGTTCTTC.

The sample holds a few counts of this clonotype. The chain uses TRBV6-2 or TRBV6-3 and TRBJ2-1; TRBD2 matches at 12 bases. Germline V gene data show CDR1 as MNHEY and CDR2 as SVGEGT. Losses at the gene ends were 1 base for V and 9 bases for J; bases not matched to a gene: 10. CDR3 length: 17 residues. CDR3 region: CASSYLGGLAGGGEQFF. The CDR3, as DNA: TGTGCCAGCAGTTACTTGGGCGGGCTAGCGGGAGGGGGTGAGCAGTTCTTC.

This clonotype has a handful of counts. The rearrangement uses TRBV18 and TRBJ2-5; 10 bases align to TRBD2. The J segment lost 5 bases and the V segment lost 0 bases, leaving 6 bases of the junction unmatched. Per germline, CDR1 KGHSH and CDR2 LQKENI. The CDR3 is 16 amino acids. The CDR3 DNA reads as TGTGCCAGCTCACCACCTCTAGCGGGAGTGAGTGAGACCCAGTACTTC. Translating it yields CASSPPLAGVSETQYF.

This clonotype was seen a handful of times. This rearrangement joins TRBV9 to TRBJ2-7; TRBD2 aligns across 11 bases. V was clipped by 0 bases and J by 4 bases; unmatched bases: 6. Germline V gene sequence: CDR1 SGDLS, CDR2 YYNGEE. The CDR3 length is 16 residues. CDR3 region: CASSVGVAGGPYEQYF. The CDR3 region has the DNA TGTGCCAGCAGCGTAGGTGTAGCGGGAGGGCCTTACGAGCAGTACTTC.

The chain combines TRBV5-1 with TRBJ2-1, with 11 bases fitting TRBD2. Trimming took 7 bases from V and 5 from J; bases not matched to a gene: 2. The CDR3 is made up of 13 amino acids. Germline V lookup: CDR1 SGHRS, CDR2 YFSETQ. The CDR3 DNA reads TGCGCCAGCGGGACTAGCGGTGACAATGAGCAGTTCTTC. Translating gives CASGTSGDNEQFF.

This clonotype was counted ten times or more. The chain recombines TRBV6-5 with TRBJ1-1; D not certain. Germline CDR1 reads MNHEY; CDR2 reads SVGAGI. The CDR3 spans 16 residues. V was cut by 2 bases and J by 3 bases, with 16 bases left in between. CDR3 in DNA: TGTGCCAGCAGTTACGTAGCCCTCCTGAGGGACACTGAAGCTTTCTTT. Protein sequence: CASSYVALLRDTEAFF.

The chain carries TRBV5-1 and TRBJ2-7; 12 positions agree with TRBD2. The CDR3 is 17 residues long. Germline CDR1 SGHRS, CDR2 YFSETQ. With 7 bases clipped from V and 2 bases from J, the junction kept 13 bases outside the gene matches. CDR3 loop: CASADTSSGRAPYEQYF. CDR3 nucleotides: TGCGCCAGCGCCGATACTTCTAGCGGGAGGGCCCCCTACGAGCAGTACTTC.

This clonotype was seen at least ten times. The V and J genes are TRBV12-3 or TRBV12-4 and TRBJ2-1; a weak D match, TRBD1 (6 bases). The CDR3 runs to 15 residues. V lost 5 bases and J lost 0, with 11 bases in between. The DNA for the CDR3 is TGTGCCAGCAGTCCCAGGGGTCTCTCCTACAATGAGCAGTTCTTC. Its translation: CASSPRGLSYNEQFF.